The 29 T cell receptor beta chains below come from one sample, sequenced in a study of human T cells and chemical hapten exposure. Noted time point: healthy volunteer bleed at 2 weeks. It was from unfractionated whole blood that total RNA was extracted. Via MiXCR, TCRdb re-called the RACE reads, giving one row per CDR3 protein. Among some 46,000 distinct CDR3 sequences listed, about 4.5% were seen once. The sequenced sample was whole blood. Receptors originate from a female donor in good health. Some clones in this sample may be carry-over from other donors' samples.

This clonotype was observed a few times. This chain uses TRBV29-1 with TRBJ1-2; 7 nucleotides match TRBD1. The trim removed 3 bases at V and 4 bases at J, leaving 8 bases unmatched. The germline CDR1 and CDR2 sequences are SQVTM and ANQGSEA. CDR3 length: 14 residues. Written as DNA, the CDR3 is TGCAGCGTTGAGGAGGGGGCGGGAGGCTATGGCTACACCTTC. It yields the protein CSVEEGAGGYGYTF.

This clonotype was detected only a few times. The chain uses TRBV29-1 and TRBJ1-1; 9 bases line up with TRBD1. The CDR3 has 14 residues. Germline V CDR1 and CDR2: SQVTM, ANQGSEA. V shed 7 bases and J 6 bases; nucleotides not matched to a gene: 12. The CDR3 DNA is TGCAGCGGCTCTAAGGGGACAGGGCGTGCTGAAGCTTTCTTT. This translates into CSGSKGTGRAEAFF.

This clonotype appeared many times. The rearrangement joins TRBV12-3 or TRBV12-4 to TRBJ2-2; D remains ambiguous. The V and J ends lost 5 bases and 6 bases respectively, with 10 bases between them. The CDR3 sequence is 13 residues long. CDR3 residues: CASSPHRAGELFF. CDR3 nucleotide sequence: TGTGCCAGCAGTCCCCACCGGGCCGGGGAGCTGTTTTTT.

V gene TRBV5-6 combines with J gene TRBJ1-2; TRBD1 matches 8 bases. From germline, CDR1 is SGHDT and CDR2 YYEEEE. The CDR3 extends over 12 amino acids. Trimming removed 4 bases from V and 12 bases from J; junction bases left unmatched: 8. CDR3 bases: TGTGCCAGCAGCCCAACCGGGACAGGCGACACCTTC. It specifies CASSPTGTGDTF.

This clonotype has just a few counts. The J gene is TRBJ2-7, the V gene TRBV11-3, with TRBD1 matching 12 bases. J gave up 4 bases and V 4 bases, and 5 bases lay outside the gene matches. CDR1 is SGHNT, CDR2 YENEEA, per germline. The CDR3 is made up of 15 amino acids. The CDR3 reads CASSSGTGGGYEQYF. CDR3 sequence (DNA): TGTGCCAGCAGCTCCGGGACAGGGGGCGGGTACGAGCAGTACTTC.

This clonotype was counted a few times. CDR3 residues: CASRDAPKAETQYF. The DNA of the CDR3 is TGCGCCAGCAGAGACGCCCCTAAGGCGGAGACCCAGTACTTC. This sequence joins TRBV5-1 and TRBJ2-5, with D unresolved. Germline assignment: CDR1 SGHRS and CDR2 YFSETQ. The V end was cut by 5 bases, the J end by 5 bases, with 16 bases between. This CDR3 region has 14 residues.

At least ten counts were recorded for this clonotype. The chain employs TRBV11-1 and TRBJ1-4; D uncertain. V dropped 4 bases and J dropped 4 bases, with 10 bases sitting between them. The CDR3 totals 14 residues. CDR1 is SGHAT and CDR2 is FQDESV in the germline V gene (reference sequence). The CDR3 DNA reads as TGTGCCAGCAGCTACGGACGGCTTAATGAAAAACTGTTTTTT. Translation: CASSYGRLNEKLFF.

This clonotype has ten or more counts. The CDR3 loop reads CASSLARGGIANEQFF. The CDR3, as DNA: TGTGCCAGCAGCTTGGCCCGGGGCGGAATCGCTAATGAGCAGTTCTTC. The V call is TRBV7-8, the J call TRBJ2-1, with D perhaps matching TRBD1 or TRBD2 (5 bases each). This CDR3 contains 16 residues. Deletions cut 3 bases from V and 7 bases from J, with 19 bases between. The germline V gene has CDR1 SGHVS and CDR2 FQNEAQ.

This clonotype came up a few times. This chain connects TRBV13 to TRBJ2-3; 7 bases match TRBD1. The CDR3 loop spans 16 amino acids. J gave up 0 bases and V 4 bases, and 7 bases lay outside the gene matches. Germline V gene sequence: CDR1 PRHDT, CDR2 FYEKMQ (reference sequence). In nucleotides, the CDR3 is TGTGCCAGCAGCTCTGGACAGGTGCCTAGCACAGATACGCAGTATTTT. Its translation: CASSSGQVPSTDTQYF. Complete variable domain (other parts from reference TRBV13 and TRBJ2-3): AAGVIQSPRHLIKEKRETATLKCYPIPRHDTVYWYQQGPGQDPQFLISFYEKMQSDKGSIPDRFSAQQFSDYHSELNMSSLELGDSALYFCASSSGQVPSTDTQYFGPGTRLTVL.

Relative to its sample, this clonotype is medium-sized (0.01 to 0.1%). The chain has TRBV20-1 and TRBJ1-1; D is ambiguous. CDR1 is DFQATT, CDR2 SNEGSKA, per germline (reference sequence). This CDR3 is 14 amino acids long. V lost 5 bases to trimming and J lost 3 bases, with 16 bases between them. The CDR3 DNA sequence: TGCAGTGCTGCCTTGTCTGGTGCTTACACTGAAGCTTTCTTT. Amino acid sequence: CSAALSGAYTEAFF.

This clonotype has ten or more counts. The chain is built from TRBV3-1 and TRBJ1-1; D might be TRBD1 (5 bases). Germline CDR1 LGHDT, CDR2 YNNKEL (reference sequence). V was shortened by 0 bases and J by 1 base, with 15 bases between the two germline ends. This CDR3 has 17 residues. As DNA, the CDR3 is TGTGCCAGCAGCCAAGATATCGGTGACAGCACGAACACTGAAGCTTTCTTT. It yields the protein CASSQDIGDSTNTEAFF.

V and J are TRBV11-2 and TRBJ2-5; 16 positions match TRBD2. The CDR3 spans 16 residues. CDR1 is SGHAT, CDR2 FQNNGV, per germline. Trimming at V came to 5 bases and at J to 7 bases, leaving 7 bases not matched to a gene. DNA for the CDR3: TGTGCCAGCAGCGCGGGACTAGCGGGGGGGCTTGGGACCCAGTACTTC. This sequence encodes CASSAGLAGGLGTQYF.

This clonotype came up many times. The rearrangement joins TRBV5-1 to TRBJ1-1; tentative D call: TRBD1 (6 bases). Germline loops: CDR1 SGHRS, CDR2 YFSETQ. Trimming left V 0 bases short and J 4 bases short, with 13 bases between. The CDR3 sequence is 15 residues long. The CDR3 DNA is TGCGCCAGCAGCTTGGTCCCAGGGGTCGGCACTGAAGCTTTCTTT. Its protein is CASSLVPGVGTEAFF.

This sequence joins TRBV27 and TRBJ2-7, with TRBD1 identical over 8 bases. The CDR3 has 13 amino acids. The J segment lost 3 bases and the V segment lost 6 bases, leaving 4 bases of the junction unmatched. Germline V gene data show CDR1 as MNHEY and CDR2 as SMNVEV (reference sequence). CDR3 sequence reads: CASSPGQVYEQYF. The CDR3 bases are TGTGCCAGCAGCCCGGGACAGGTCTACGAGCAGTACTTC.

Many counts were recorded for this clonotype. The chain employs TRBV4-1 and TRBJ2-5; the D gene is possibly TRBD2 (5 bases). The CDR3 length is 15 residues. Between the trimmed V and J ends, which lost 4 bases and 1 base, there was a span of 13 bases. CDR1 is MGHRA, CDR2 YSYEKL, per germline. The CDR3 loop reads CASSPVNRGQETQYF. The CDR3 coding sequence is TGCGCCAGCAGCCCCGTCAACCGGGGCCAAGAGACCCAGTACTTC.

This clonotype was detected ten times or more. J is TRBJ2-1 and V is TRBV12-3 or TRBV12-4, with D hard to call. V lost 5 bases to trimming and J lost 0 bases, with 8 bases between them. The CDR3 covers 14 residues. The CDR3 loop reads CASSGVYSYNEQFF. Written as DNA, the CDR3 is TGTGCCAGCAGTGGTGTTTACTCCTACAATGAGCAGTTCTTC.

This clonotype was seen more than once but under ten times. The chain is built from TRBV3-1 and TRBJ2-3; D gene ambiguous. CDR3 length: 14 residues. Germline V CDR1 and CDR2: LGHDT, YNNKEL (reference sequence). Trimming left V 0 bases short and J 1 base short, with 5 bases between. CDR3: CASSQDGGTDTQYF. CDR3 sequence (DNA): TGTGCCAGCAGCCAAGATGGGGGCACAGATACGCAGTATTTT.

In its sample, this clonotype was seen a few times. The genes are TRBV12-3 or TRBV12-4 and TRBJ1-6, with 7 bases identical to TRBD1. The ends lost 1 base at V and 7 bases at J; junction bases unmatched: 4. CDR3 length equals 15 residues. This chain's CDR3 is CASSLGVTGNSPLHF. Here the CDR3 DNA reads TGTGCCAGCAGTTTAGGGGTGACAGGGAATTCACCCCTCCACTTT.

This clonotype was counted many times. The rearrangement uses TRBV6-2 or TRBV6-3 and TRBJ1-1, with 9 bases that match TRBD1. Germline V lookup: CDR1 MNHEY, CDR2 SVGEGT. This CDR3 contains 12 residues. With 10 bases clipped from V and 9 bases from J, the junction kept 9 bases outside the gene matches. The DNA of the CDR3 is TGTGCCACGCTGACAGGGGGTCTCCAAGCTTTCTTT. As protein: CATLTGGLQAFF.

This clonotype was found many times. The chain couples TRBV6-5 to TRBJ2-1; possible D gene TRBD2, 5 bases. The CDR3 consists of 14 residues. Germline loops: CDR1 MNHEY, CDR2 SVGAGI. The V end lost 5 bases, the J end lost 6 bases, and 14 bases lay between the germline ends. CDR3 DNA sequence: TGTGCCAGCAGTCAAAGGTCCGGGATCAATGAGCAGTTCTTC. The encoded protein is CASSQRSGINEQFF.

This clonotype was recorded at least ten times. The V gene is TRBV28, the J gene TRBJ2-5; the D gene could be TRBD1 or TRBD2 (6 bases each). The ends were cut back, 8 bases at V and 3 bases at J, with 13 bases in the middle. The CDR3 is made up of 13 amino acids. Germline lookup yields CDR1 MDHEN and CDR2 SYDVKM. The CDR3 is CASLGAGKETQYF. CDR3 DNA sequence: TGTGCCAGCCTGGGGGCGGGGAAAGAGACCCAGTACTTC.

This clonotype was observed many times. This rearrangement joins TRBV30 to TRBJ2-3; no clear D. The CDR3 loop spans 11 amino acids. V lost 2 bases, J lost 6 bases, and 6 bases lay in between. Germline loops: CDR1 GTSNPN, CDR2 SVGIG (reference sequence). CDR3 sequence (DNA): TGTGCCTGGAGTCGGACGGATACGCAGTATTTT. It encodes CAWSRTDTQYF.

The sample holds many counts of this clonotype. The CDR3 DNA reads TGTGCCAGCAGTAACCGGGACAGGGCCCCTTTCCGCAATAGCCCGAGTGTCTACACCTTC. Residues: CASSNRDRAPFRNSPSVYTF. V is TRBV27 and J is TRBJ1-2; 9 nucleotides align to TRBD1. The J segment lost 10 bases and the V segment lost 5 bases, leaving 29 bases of the junction unmatched. Germline V gene data show CDR1 as MNHEY and CDR2 as SMNVEV (reference sequence). The CDR3 length is 20 residues.

The sample holds many counts of this clonotype. V gene TRBV20-1 combines with J gene TRBJ2-7; tentative D call: TRBD1 (6 bases). CDR3 length: 15 amino acids. CDR1 is DFQATT and CDR2 is SNEGSKA in the germline V gene (reference sequence). CDR3 nucleotide sequence: TGCAGCGTAAGGCGCAGGGGAAGAGAAATCTACGAGCAGTACTTC. This sequence encodes CSVRRRGREIYEQYF.

In its sample, this clonotype was seen many times. CDR3 coding DNA: TGTGCCAGCAGCGGACAGGGGGCGGAAAAACTGTTTTTT. It codes for CASSGQGAEKLFF. The chain employs TRBV2 and TRBJ1-4; 11 bases agree with TRBD1. The J segment lost 8 bases and the V segment lost 6 bases, leaving 2 bases of the junction unmatched. The CDR3 length is 13 residues. The V gene's germline CDR1 is SNHLY and CDR2 FYNNEI.

This clonotype was detected many times. This chain links TRBV7-8 with TRBJ1-5; D possibly corresponds to TRBD1 (5 bases). CDR3 length equals 16 residues. CDR1 and CDR2 (germline): SGHVS, FQNEAQ. The germline V and J ends were trimmed by 5 bases and 0 bases, with 14 bases remaining between them. CDR3 region: CASSPRQPLSNQPQHF. CDR3 sequence (DNA): TGTGCCAGCAGCCCGAGACAGCCCCTTAGCAATCAGCCCCAGCATTTT. Drawing the rest from reference TRBV7-8 and TRBJ1-5, the complete variable domain is GAGVSQSPRYKVAKRGQDVALRCDPISGHVSLFWYQQALGQGPEFLTYFQNEAQLDKSGLPSDRFFAERPEGSVSTLKIQRTQQEDSAVYLCASSPRQPLSNQPQHFGDGTRLSIL.

The table lists this clonotype with many counts. This rearrangement joins TRBV24-1 to TRBJ2-7; 7 nucleotides match TRBD1. The CDR3 totals 14 residues. J was trimmed by 7 bases and V by 6 bases; bases with no gene match: 11. Germline CDR1 is KGHDR and CDR2 is SFDVKD. The CDR3: CATSRPSTGIEQYF. The CDR3 DNA reads TGTGCCACCAGTCGGCCTTCGACAGGGATTGAGCAGTACTTC.

At least ten counts were recorded for this clonotype. This chain connects TRBV6-7 to TRBJ1-1, with 9 bases lining up with TRBD1. Being an ORF, TRBV6-7 has a function that is uncertain. The CDR3 runs to 16 residues. The V segment lost 11 bases and the J segment 1 base; nucleotides outside the gene matches: 14. This chain's CDR3 is CARGQGYAPANTEAFF. The CDR3 bases are TGTGCCCGCGGACAGGGGTATGCCCCCGCGAACACTGAAGCTTTCTTT.

This clonotype was seen ten or more times. This sequence joins TRBV10-3 and TRBJ1-6; 7 bases fit TRBD1. Germline V gene data show CDR1 as ENHRY and CDR2 as SYGVKD. Trimming took 10 bases from V and 8 from J; bases not matched to a gene: 8. This CDR3 has 13 residues. The CDR3 here is CATGQEGDSPLHF. The CDR3 DNA reads TGTGCCACCGGACAGGAGGGAGATTCACCCCTCCACTTT.